This T cell receptor beta chain originates from a study of cytomegalovirus exposure and HLA in healthy donors. Both 60 Vbeta primers and 13 Jbeta primers went into the PCR. The assay was immunoSEQ multiplex PCR, and TCRdb's table has in-frame clones only and misses some. The data show 95,000 to 100,000 clones, around three quarters seen once. Notes on the study in general: The classifier, whose performance was assessed in both the original and validation cohorts, reportedly diagnosed cytomegalovirus status with high specificity and sensitivity. Solely CMV serostatus was available to characterize immune exposure.

A word on this clone: The antigen remains undetermined.

Trimming shortened V by 5 bases and J by 0 bases, and 12 bases separated the two germline ends. Germline values: CDR1 SGHRS, CDR2 YFSETQ. The CDR3 extends over 14 amino acids. The clonotype originates from a human donor in good health. The chain recombines TRBV5-1 with TRBJ2-7; TRBD2 might be the D (5 bases). The sequencing sample was made of PBMCs. DNA for the CDR3: TGCGCCAGCAGTGGACTCACCGGCTCCTACGAGCAGTACTTC. Its translation is CASSGLTGSYEQYF.